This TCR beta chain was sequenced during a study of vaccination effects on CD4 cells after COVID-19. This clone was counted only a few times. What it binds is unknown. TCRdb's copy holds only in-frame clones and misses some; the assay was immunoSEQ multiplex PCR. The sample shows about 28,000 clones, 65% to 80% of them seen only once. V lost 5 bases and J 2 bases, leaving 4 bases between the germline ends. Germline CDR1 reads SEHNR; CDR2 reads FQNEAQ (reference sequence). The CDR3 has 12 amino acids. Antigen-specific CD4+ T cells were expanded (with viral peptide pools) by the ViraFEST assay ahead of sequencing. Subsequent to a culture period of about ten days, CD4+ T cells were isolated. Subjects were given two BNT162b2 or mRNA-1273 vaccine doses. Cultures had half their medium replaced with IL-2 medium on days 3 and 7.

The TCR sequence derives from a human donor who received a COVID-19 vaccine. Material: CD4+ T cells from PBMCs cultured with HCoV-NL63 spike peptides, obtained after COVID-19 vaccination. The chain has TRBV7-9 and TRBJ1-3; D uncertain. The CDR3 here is CASSPTGNTIYF. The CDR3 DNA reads TGTGCCAGCAGCCCGACTGGAAACACCATATATTTT.